These 32 T cell receptor beta chains were all obtained from the same sample, sequenced in a study of T cell repertoires in aging, cancer and after chemotherapy (dated by TCRdb to 2018 to 2020). Genomic DNA extracted from peripheral blood, rather than sorted cells or RNA, was used as the source for amplification of TCR beta rearrangements. TCRdb names Illumina MiSeq as the instrument used. Rearranged TRB sequences spanning V, D and J segments were amplified in a multiplex touch-down PCR with a mixed TRB-A/B primer pool. In TCRdb, the public reads were trimmed at Q25 with fastp and aligned with MiXCR, with productive beta chains retained. Rows are unified per CDR3 protein, each entry keeping the most common DNA and genes. Present in this sample are several thousand distinct CDR3 sequences, approximately 25% of which were seen just once. Less than 3.5% of the sample is taken by the ten largest. Input material: blood. All receptors come from a human donor with a blood cancer.

This clonotype has more than one count but fewer than ten. This chain joins TRBV30 and TRBJ1-1; D uncertain. V was trimmed by 3 bases and J by 1 base, leaving 9 bases between them. Germline CDR1 is GTSNPN and CDR2 is SVGIG (reference sequence). The CDR3 contains 13 residues. CDR3 amino acids: CAWRLAGNTEAFF. The CDR3 nucleotides read TGTGCCTGGAGGTTGGCGGGGAACACTGAAGCTTTCTTT.

This clonotype has just a few counts. The chain couples TRBV18 to TRBJ1-1, with 7 positions matching TRBD1. The CDR3 is 13 amino acids. Germline values: CDR1 KGHSH, CDR2 LQKENI. V was pared by 3 bases and J by 5 bases, with 3 bases of the junction left unmatched. CDR3 nucleotide sequence: TGTGCCAGCTCACCTCCGGGACAGACTGAAGCTTTCTTT. Translating it yields CASSPPGQTEAFF.

By share of the sample, this clonotype is medium-sized. The chain employs TRBV13 and TRBJ2-7; 11 bases line up with TRBD2. The V and J ends lost 5 bases and 3 bases, in that order; junction bases with no gene match: 6. Germline-derived CDR1 and CDR2 are PRHDT and FYEKMQ (reference sequence). This CDR3 has 15 amino acids. The CDR3 DNA is TGTGCCAGCAGCCGTACTAGCGGGAGAGGCTACGAGCAGTACTTC. Amino acids: CASSRTSGRGYEQYF.

This clonotype has only a few counts. CDR3 DNA: TGTGCCAGCGGGTCTAGCGGGAGAAGCTTCTACAATGAGCAGTTCTTC. It specifies CASGSSGRSFYNEQFF. The chain is built from TRBV27 and TRBJ2-1; 10 bases align to TRBD2. The length of the CDR3 is 16 residues. Trimming cost V 8 bases and J 3 bases; bases outside gene matches: 10. Germline CDR1 reads MNHEY; CDR2 reads SMNVEV (reference sequence).

As to this clonotype: It may be a read error: a sequence one base away is much more abundant. The chain couples TRBV6-2 or TRBV6-3 to TRBJ1-6, with 7 bases aligning to TRBD1. CDR1 is MNHEY and CDR2 is SVGEGT in the germline V gene. The CDR3 is 15 amino acids. In DNA form, the CDR3 reads TGTGCCAGCAGCCAACGACAGGGAGGAAATTCACCCTTCCACTTT. Protein: CASSQRQGGNSPFHF.

This clonotype showed up many times. CDR3 region: CASSLEGGGNQPQHF. The CDR3 DNA sequence: TGTGCCAGCAGTTTAGAGGGGGGCGGCAATCAGCCCCAGCATTTT. This chain uses TRBV12-3 or TRBV12-4 with TRBJ1-5; TRBD1 is a possible D gene (6 bases). This CDR3 spans 15 amino acids. Trimming removed 1 base from V and 2 bases from J, with 9 bases in between.

About this clonotype: A much larger clone lies one base from this, so it may be a read error. The V and J genes are TRBV6-1 and TRBJ2-3; 7 bases are a match to TRBD2. Germline-derived CDR1 and CDR2 are MNHNS and SASEGT. The CDR3 contains 18 residues. V shed 5 bases, J shed 7 bases, and the junction held 21 bases outside the gene matches. CDR3 DNA: TGTGCCAGCAGTTACGACGGTGTAGCGGGTCGGGAGACATATACGCAGTATTTT. Its translation: CASSYDGVAGRETYTQYF.

This clonotype was found a few times. CDR3 region: CASSLSMVNEQYF. The DNA for the CDR3 is TGTGCCAGCAGCCTCTCTATGGTCAACGAGCAGTACTTC. This chain uses TRBV7-9 with TRBJ2-7, with no clear D. The CDR3 contains 13 residues. Per the germline V gene, CDR1 is SEHNR and CDR2 is FQNEAQ (reference sequence). The ends were cut back, 5 bases at V and 5 bases at J, with 13 bases in the middle.

Concerning this clonotype: One junction end does not reproduce the germline sequence, and a read error may be involved. This sequence joins TRBV12-5 and TRBJ2-7, with a possible D match to TRBD1 (5 bases). Germline CDR1 and CDR2: LGHNT and FRNRAP. The CDR3 runs to 12 residues. The chain's CDR3 is CVSGEELGPRYF. As DNA, the CDR3 is TGTGTTAGTGGTGAGGAGTTGGGGCCGCGGTACTTC.

This clonotype is medium-sized (0.01 to 0.1%) by share. Here the CDR3 DNA reads TGTGCCAGCATCAATACCCTTCCCAGATTGGACGGAGTGAGCTCCTACAATGAGCAGTTCTTC. This codes for CASINTLPRLDGVSSYNEQFF. The genes are TRBV5-4 and TRBJ2-1; D gene unclear. Trimming took off 6 bases at V and 0 bases at J, with 31 bases between the two ends. CDR1 SGHNT and CDR2 YYREEE come from the germline V gene (reference sequence). This CDR3 spans 21 amino acids.

This clonotype rates as medium-sized. The chain links TRBV6-5 to TRBJ1-3, with D hard to call. This CDR3 comprises 16 residues. Deletions cut 0 bases from V and 0 bases from J, with 9 bases between. Per the germline V gene, CDR1 is MNHEY and CDR2 is SVGAGI. In DNA form, the CDR3 reads TGTGCCAGCAGTTACTCGAACAGCCACTCTGGAAACACCATATATTTT. This encodes CASSYSNSHSGNTIYF.

This clonotype is categorized as medium-sized (0.01 to 0.1%). The genes are TRBV19 and TRBJ2-1, with D possibly TRBD2 on 7 matching bases. The CDR3 covers 18 residues. The V gene's germline CDR1 is LNHDA and CDR2 SQIVND (reference sequence). V was trimmed by 0 bases and J by 2 bases, leaving 17 bases between them. In DNA, the CDR3 is TGTGCCAGTAGTATAGATAGTGGGGGGGCCAGTACCTACAATGAGCAGTTCTTC. Encoded protein: CASSIDSGGASTYNEQFF.

The rearrangement links TRBV27 to TRBJ2-5, with D unresolved. CDR3 length: 15 amino acids. Trimming shortened V by 5 bases and J by 4 bases, and 17 bases separated the two germline ends. The germline gives CDR1 MNHEY, CDR2 SMNVEV (reference sequence). CDR3 bases: TGTGCCAGCAGTCCACGCGTGGTTTACTTAGAGACCCAGTACTTC. Translation: CASSPRVVYLETQYF.

This clonotype is medium-sized in the sample. The CDR3 loop reads CASTPLRHKQETQYF. CDR3 nucleotides: TGTGCCAGCACCCCCCTCCGACACAAACAAGAGACCCAGTACTTC. The J gene is TRBJ2-5, the V gene TRBV6-2 or TRBV6-3; D gene uncertain. CDR3 length: 15 residues. The V end lost 7 bases, the J end lost 2 bases, and 17 bases lay between the germline ends. Per germline, CDR1 MNHEY and CDR2 SVGEGT.

This clonotype counts as medium-sized. The chain employs TRBV14 and TRBJ2-2, with TRBD2 identical over 10 bases. Trimming at V came to 4 bases and at J to 6 bases, leaving 5 bases not matched to a gene. CDR3 length: 15 residues. Looked up from germline, CDR1 is SGHDN and CDR2 is FVKESK. The CDR3 protein is CASSLGTSAAGELFF. The DNA for the CDR3 is TGTGCCAGCAGCCTCGGGACTAGCGCGGCCGGGGAGCTGTTTTTT.

This sequence joins TRBV28 and TRBJ1-4; TRBD1 agrees at 8 bases. Germline lookup yields CDR1 MDHEN and CDR2 SYDVKM. V shed 4 bases, J shed 9 bases, and the junction held 10 bases outside the gene matches. This CDR3 has 15 amino acids. CDR3 protein: CASSSSDRVGKKLFF. The CDR3 DNA sequence: TGTGCCAGCAGTTCCTCGGACAGGGTAGGAAAAAAACTGTTTTTT.

This clonotype was seen at least ten times. The chain couples TRBV6-6 to TRBJ1-1, with 8 nucleotides matching TRBD1. Losses at the gene ends were 7 bases for V and 1 base for J; bases not matched to a gene: 5. CDR3 size: 14 residues. Germline assignment: CDR1 MNHNY and CDR2 SVGAGI (reference sequence). The CDR3: CASNLGTGNTEAFF. CDR3 nucleotides: TGTGCCAGCAATCTGGGGACAGGGAACACTGAAGCTTTCTTT.

This clonotype counts as medium-sized. The J gene is TRBJ2-5, the V gene TRBV27, with 8 nucleotides matching TRBD1. V shed 5 bases and J 5 bases; nucleotides not matched to a gene: 10. In germline, CDR1 is MNHEY, CDR2 SMNVEV (reference sequence). The CDR3 is 15 amino acids. CDR3 in amino acids: CASSPGTGDTETQYF. CDR3 DNA sequence: TGTGCCAGCAGTCCCGGGACAGGAGATACGGAGACCCAGTACTTC.

J is TRBJ2-2 and V is TRBV7-9; tentatively, D is TRBD2 (6 bases). Germline V gives CDR1 SEHNR, CDR2 FQNEAQ (reference sequence). With 6 bases removed from V and 4 bases from J, the gap between germline ends came to 15 bases. The CDR3 runs to 15 residues. This CDR3 is CASSEAAGSTGELFF. In DNA, the CDR3 is TGTGCCAGCAGTGAAGCAGCGGGCAGCACCGGGGAGCTGTTTTTT.

This clonotype was detected only a few times. The genes are TRBV6-5 and TRBJ2-7, with 10 bases matching TRBD1. V lost 6 bases to trimming and J lost 6 bases; unmatched junction nucleotides: 2. The CDR3 spans 12 residues. Germline CDR1 is MNHEY and CDR2 is SVGAGI. The CDR3 region is CASRWTGGEQYF. DNA of the CDR3: TGTGCCAGCAGGTGGACAGGGGGCGAGCAGTACTTC.

This clonotype rates as medium-sized. The chain couples TRBV6-4 to TRBJ2-1; 9 nucleotides agree with TRBD2. Germline assignment: CDR1 MRHNA and CDR2 SNTAGT. The junction had 5 bases not matched to a gene; V was cut back by 0 bases and J by 8 bases. CDR3 length: 15 residues. In DNA, the CDR3 is TGTGCCAGCAGTGACTCCGCGGGAGGGCCCGATGAGCAGTTCTTC. This sequence encodes CASSDSAGGPDEQFF.

This clonotype turned up a few times. CDR3 sequence: CATSESDREGNTQYF. The CDR3 DNA sequence: TGTGCCACCAGTGAGTCGGACAGGGAAGGGAATACGCAGTATTTT. The chain carries TRBV24-1 and TRBJ2-3; TRBD1 aligns across 8 bases. The CDR3 runs to 15 residues. The germline V gene has CDR1 KGHDR and CDR2 SFDVKD. V gave up 4 bases and J gave up 7 bases; unmatched junction bases: 9.

With respect to this clonotype: The germline gene is not matched at one end of the junction; a read error may be the cause. This chain joins TRBV4-3 and TRBJ2-1, with D possibly being TRBD2 (6 bases). The CDR3 is 16 residues long. Per the germline V gene, CDR1 is LGHNA and CDR2 is YSLEER. CDR3 amino acids: CASSQDGDSSYNEQFF. CDR3 DNA sequence: TGTGCCAGCAGCCAAGATGGGGACTCCTCCTACAATGAGCAGTTCTTC.

Judged by abundance, this clonotype is medium-sized. The chain recombines TRBV6-1 with TRBJ2-1, with a tentative D call TRBD2 (6 bases). Trimming pared 0 bases from V and 7 bases from J, leaving 10 bases between. The CDR3 has 14 residues. The germline CDR1 and CDR2 sequences are MNHNS and SASEGT. The CDR3 region has the DNA TGTGCCAGCAGTGAAGCCTGGGGGGTGAATGAGCAGTTCTTC. Amino acid sequence: CASSEAWGVNEQFF.

This clonotype has only a few counts. The V gene is TRBV6-2 or TRBV6-3, the J gene TRBJ1-1; D is unresolved. V lost 6 bases and J 7 bases, leaving 15 bases between the germline ends. The CDR3 is made up of 13 amino acids. The germline CDR1 and CDR2 sequences are MNHEY and SVGEGT. The CDR3, as DNA: TGTGCCAGCAGCAATAACCACTATAATGAAGCTTTCTTT. Amino acid sequence: CASSNNHYNEAFF.

This chain connects TRBV6-2 or TRBV6-3 to TRBJ2-1, with 9 bases aligning to TRBD1. Germline assignment: CDR1 MNHEY and CDR2 SVGEGT. Trimming cost V 6 bases and J 4 bases; bases outside gene matches: 7. The CDR3 loop spans 15 amino acids. The chain's CDR3 is CASSPPGQGYNEQFF. Written as DNA, the CDR3 is TGTGCCAGCAGCCCACCCGGACAGGGGTACAATGAGCAGTTCTTC.

The chain links TRBV13 to TRBJ1-1; D might be TRBD1 (5 bases). Germline loops: CDR1 PRHDT, CDR2 FYEKMQ (reference sequence). V was clipped by 0 bases and J by 3 bases, with 5 bases between them. This CDR3 comprises 13 residues. CDR3 residues: CASSLGRDTEAFF. The CDR3 DNA follows: TGTGCCAGCAGCTTAGGCAGGGACACTGAAGCTTTCTTT. Full variable domain (remainder filled in from reference TRBV13 and TRBJ1-1): AAGVIQSPRHLIKEKRETATLKCYPIPRHDTVYWYQQGPGQDPQFLISFYEKMQSDKGSIPDRFSAQQFSDYHSELNMSSLELGDSALYFCASSLGRDTEAFFGQGTRLTVV.

The table lists this clonotype with a few counts. Written as DNA, the CDR3 is TGTGCCAGCAGCCGGGGGGATCCCGGGGAGCTGTTTTTT. This codes for CASSRGDPGELFF. The chain carries TRBV7-9 and TRBJ2-2; 7 nucleotides line up with TRBD2. CDR1 is SEHNR, CDR2 FQNEAQ, per germline (reference sequence). With 5 bases clipped from V and 6 bases from J, the junction kept 3 bases outside the gene matches. The CDR3 covers 13 residues. The complete variable domain, with remaining parts taken from reference TRBV7-9 and TRBJ2-2, reads DTGVSQNPRHKITKRGQNVTFRCDPISEHNRLYWYRQTLGQGPEFLTYFQNEAQLEKSRLLSDRFSAERPKGSFSTLEIQRTEQGDSAMYLCASSRGDPGELFFGEGSRLTVL.

By proportion, this clonotype is medium-sized. This rearrangement joins TRBV30 to TRBJ1-6, with D hard to call. The CDR3 has 13 residues. The germline gives CDR1 GTSNPN, CDR2 SVGIG (reference sequence). Between the trimmed V and J ends, which lost 1 base and 8 bases, there was a span of 9 bases. DNA for the CDR3: TGTGCCTGGAGTGGCAATGTTTATTCACCCCTCCACTTT. This sequence encodes CAWSGNVYSPLHF.

By proportion, this clonotype is medium-sized. The chain has TRBV18 and TRBJ1-5; the D gene is possibly TRBD1 (5 bases). Trimming pared 1 base from V and 3 bases from J, leaving 10 bases between. The CDR3 has 15 amino acids. Germline CDR1 reads KGHSH; CDR2 reads LQKENI. CDR3 coding DNA: TGTGCCAGCTCACCACTGCAGGGTCCCAATCAGCCCCAGCATTTT. This encodes CASSPLQGPNQPQHF.

In this sample, this clonotype is medium-sized. The chain joins TRBV13 to TRBJ2-7, with a weak D call TRBD1 (5 bases). Germline V lookup: CDR1 PRHDT, CDR2 FYEKMQ (reference sequence). The CDR3 contains 14 residues. Deletions cut 5 bases from V and 4 bases from J, with 15 bases between. The CDR3 DNA sequence: TGTGCCAGCAGCACCTACAAAACAGGTTACGAGCAGTACTTC. This encodes CASSTYKTGYEQYF.

This clonotype appeared once. The gene calls are TRBV6-6 and TRBJ2-7; 10 bases align to TRBD1. Trimming cost V 5 bases and J 2 bases; bases outside gene matches: 12. The CDR3 has 17 residues. Germline CDR1 MNHNY, CDR2 SVGAGI (reference sequence). For the CDR3, the DNA is TGTGCCAGCAGTAGGCACCGCCCGGGGACAGGGGCCTACGAGCAGTACTTC. Residues: CASSRHRPGTGAYEQYF.